This T cell receptor beta chain was documented in a study of cytomegalovirus exposure and HLA in healthy donors. With 60 Vbeta and 13 Jbeta primers, the PCR was carried out. The protocol was immunoSEQ multiplex PCR, while the TCRdb copy is restricted to in-frame clones and leaves out a portion. The sample lists approximately 82,000 clones; about a tenth were seen once. This clone appeared a few times. This CDR3 is built from 14 residues. Per the germline V gene, CDR1 is LNHDA and CDR2 is SQIVND (reference sequence). V was pared by 3 bases and J by 7 bases, with 13 bases between. The specimen was PBMCs. The sequence was collected from a man between 60 and 75 years old in good health and CMV-seropositive. The chain recombines TRBV19 with TRBJ1-5; D unclear. The CDR3 DNA sequence: TGTGCCAGTAGTATCGGTGGGCCGGGGCAGCCCCAGCATTTT. This translates into CASSIGGPGQPQHF.